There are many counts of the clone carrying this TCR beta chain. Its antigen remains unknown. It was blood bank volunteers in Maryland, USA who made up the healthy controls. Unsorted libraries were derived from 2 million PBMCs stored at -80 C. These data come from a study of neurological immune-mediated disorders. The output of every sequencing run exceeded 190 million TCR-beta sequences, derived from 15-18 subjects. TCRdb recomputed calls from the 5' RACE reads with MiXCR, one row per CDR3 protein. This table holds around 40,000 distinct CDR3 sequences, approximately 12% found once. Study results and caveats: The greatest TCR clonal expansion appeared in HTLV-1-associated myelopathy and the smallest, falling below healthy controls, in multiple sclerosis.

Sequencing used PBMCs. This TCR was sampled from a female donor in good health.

The CDR3 protein is CASRPGSFSSYNEQFF. Written as DNA, the CDR3 is TGTGCCAGCAGGCCCGGGAGCTTCAGCTCCTACAATGAGCAGTTCTTC. The V call is TRBV28, the J call TRBJ2-1, with TRBD2 as a possible D gene (6 bases). V was clipped by 6 bases and J by 0 bases, with 15 bases between them. Germline CDR1 and CDR2: MDHEN and SYDVKM. The CDR3 covers 16 residues.